Below, 6 T cell receptor beta chains from the same sample are listed, as sequenced in a study of T cells expressing NK-cell markers. Reanalyzing the 5' RACE reads, TCRdb keeps one entry per CDR3 protein, without DNA. The listing records some 460,000 distinct CDR3 sequences. Input material: blood T cells: a sorted CD56 or NKG2C T cell subset, CD4+ or CD8+ T cells, or bulk PBMC T cells (not recorded which). These receptors originate from a woman aged 45-59 years in good health.

The J gene is TRBJ2-3, the V gene TRBV5-1. The CDR3 length is 15 residues. Germline V gene sequence: CDR1 SGHRS, CDR2 YFSETQ. This chain's CDR3 is CASSEALGSTDTQYF.

This chain joins TRBV5-1 and TRBJ1-2; TCRdb indicates TRBD1, and absent DNA this call remains unverified. The CDR3 totals 14 residues. CDR1 is SGHRS, CDR2 YFSETQ, per germline. The CDR3 sequence: CASSFSLGPGGYTF.

The chain uses TRBV4-1 and TRBJ2-3; TCRdb gives TRBD2 as the D gene, but with no DNA this cannot be confirmed. The germline V gene encodes CDR1 MGHRA and CDR2 YSYEKL. CDR3 length: 16 residues. CDR3 sequence reads: CASSQVIAANTDTQYF.

The chain recombines TRBV2 with TRBJ2-5. The CDR3 consists of 13 residues. Germline CDR1 is SNHLY and CDR2 is FYNNEI. CDR3 sequence reads: CASSGAVAGTQYF.

The chain links TRBV10-3 to TRBJ1-1; TCRdb's D gene call, TRBD1, goes unchecked for lack of DNA. CDR3 size: 14 residues. Per germline, CDR1 ENHRY and CDR2 SYGVKD. CDR3 loop: CAIRPAGQSTEAFF.

The V and J genes are TRBV7-3 and TRBJ2-2. Looked up from germline, CDR1 is SGHTA and CDR2 is FQGTGA. This CDR3 has 13 amino acids. CDR3 sequence reads: CASSAGNTGELFF.